These 21 T cell receptor beta chains were sequenced from one sample in a study. TCRdb redid the calling of the 5' RACE reads with MiXCR, one entry per CDR3 protein. The sample lists some 44,000 distinct CDR3 sequences; about 20% were seen once. The sorted Tregs were CD4+CD25+CD127-/low cells. The specimen sequenced was Tregs sorted from blood. The receptors were gathered from a female donor with breast cancer.

This clonotype was seen only once. V usage is TRBV28 and J usage is TRBJ2-5, with a weak D call TRBD2 (6 bases). The germline CDR1 and CDR2 sequences are MDHEN and SYDVKM. The CDR3 loop spans 15 amino acids. Trimming removed 5 bases from V and 7 bases from J, with 20 bases in between. CDR3 nucleotides: TGTGCCAGCAGTCCAACCGTGGAGGGGCGGAGGACCCAGTACTTC. Residues: CASSPTVEGRRTQYF.

This clonotype rates as medium-sized. V and J are TRBV4-2 and TRBJ2-1, with 8 bases aligning to TRBD2. Germline loops: CDR1 LGHNA, CDR2 YNFKEQ. With 4 bases clipped from V and 9 bases from J, the junction kept 20 bases outside the gene matches. The CDR3 loop spans 18 amino acids. The CDR3 is CASSLGRLAGRLGGEQFF. DNA for the CDR3: TGTGCCAGCAGCCTGGGGAGGTTAGCGGGGAGGTTGGGCGGTGAGCAGTTCTTC.

The table lists this clonotype with a few counts. V and J are TRBV24-1 and TRBJ2-5, with 8 bases lining up with TRBD1. With V trimmed by 7 bases and J by 4 bases, 7 bases remained unmatched. This CDR3 spans 14 amino acids. The V gene's germline CDR1 is KGHDR and CDR2 SFDVKD. CDR3 in amino acids: CATSAGGAGETQYF. CDR3 nucleotides: TGTGCCACCAGCGCAGGGGGCGCGGGAGAGACCCAGTACTTC.

V gene TRBV5-6 combines with J gene TRBJ2-2; D not certain. The CDR3 length is 12 residues. The V gene's germline CDR1 is SGHDT and CDR2 YYEEEE. V lost 4 bases and J lost 6, with 7 bases in between. The CDR3, as DNA: TGTGCCAGCAGCCCTTACTCCGGGGAGCTGTTTTTT. Its protein is CASSPYSGELFF.

The chain uses TRBV5-1 and TRBJ2-1; 11 bases fit TRBD2. Per the germline V gene, CDR1 is SGHRS and CDR2 is YFSETQ. The CDR3 contains 17 residues. After removal of 0 bases from V and 6 bases from J, the junction contained 8 bases not matched to a gene. CDR3 protein: CASSLDSLGLAGNEQFF. For the CDR3, the DNA is TGCGCCAGCAGCTTGGATTCGCTCGGACTAGCGGGCAATGAGCAGTTCTTC.

This clonotype was detected ten times or more. The rearrangement joins TRBV6-1 to TRBJ1-2; TRBD1 agrees at 10 bases. This CDR3 comprises 16 residues. V trimming: 4 bases; J trimming: 4 bases; junction bases outside the gene matches: 9. Germline V gene data show CDR1 as MNHNS and CDR2 as SASEGT. The CDR3, as DNA: TGTGCCAGCAGTGGAAGTTGGGACAGGGGCGTCTATGGCTACACCTTC. Its translation: CASSGSWDRGVYGYTF.

This rearrangement joins TRBV5-1 to TRBJ2-3; D unclear. The CDR3 contains 13 residues. V lost 4 bases and J 0 bases, leaving 6 bases between the germline ends. CDR1 and CDR2 from the germline V gene are SGHRS and YFSETQ. This CDR3 is CASSLYSTDTQYF. In nucleotides, the CDR3 is TGCGCCAGCAGCCTCTATAGCACAGATACGCAGTATTTT.

This clonotype occurred many times. The chain recombines TRBV5-1 with TRBJ2-5; a weak D match, TRBD2 (6 bases). V was clipped by 2 bases and J by 4 bases, with 21 bases between them. The CDR3 is 17 amino acids. CDR1 SGHRS and CDR2 YFSETQ come from the germline V gene. As DNA, the CDR3 is TGCGCCAGCAGCTTCTTGGGCCGGGGGATTGCGGGAGAGACCCAGTACTTC. Its protein is CASSFLGRGIAGETQYF. The full variable domain, its missing parts supplied by reference TRBV5-1 and TRBJ2-5, is KAGVTQTPRYLIKTRGQQVTLSCSPISGHRSVSWYQQTPGQGLQFLFEYFSETQRNKGNFPGRFSGRQFSNSRSEMNVSTLELGDSALYLCASSFLGRGIAGETQYFGPGTRLLVL.

A remark on this clonotype: A clone one base away is much larger, so this may be a read error. The chain uses TRBV7-8 and TRBJ2-1, with D perhaps given as TRBD1 or TRBD2 (5 bases each). This CDR3 region has 15 residues. Germline V lookup: CDR1 SGHVS, CDR2 FQNEAQ. The V end lost 5 bases, the J end lost 5 bases, and 16 bases lay between the germline ends. In nucleotides, the CDR3 is TGTGCCAGCAGCCCCTCCGGGACCCTCCACAATGAGCAGTTCTTC. Translation gives CASSPSGTLHNEQFF.

This clonotype was detected a few times. J is TRBJ1-2 and V is TRBV21-1. TRBV21-1 is noted as a pseudogene. CDR3 length equals 17 residues. Here the CDR3 reads CASSFKDRNKNNYGYTF. CDR3 bases: TGTGCCAGCAGTTTCAAGGACCGAAACAAAAATAACTATGGCTACACCTTC.

This clonotype showed up just a few times. This sequence joins TRBV7-9 and TRBJ2-1, with 13 bases lining up with TRBD2. The germline V gene has CDR1 SEHNR and CDR2 FQNEAQ (reference sequence). V shed 4 bases, J shed 9 bases, and the junction held 6 bases outside the gene matches. The CDR3 length is 15 residues. This chain's CDR3 is CASSCGTSGICEQFF. The CDR3 coding sequence is TGTGCCAGCAGCTGCGGGACTAGCGGGATTTGTGAGCAGTTCTTC. Using reference TRBV7-9 and TRBJ2-1 for the parts outside the CDR3, the full variable domain is DTGVSQNPRHKITKRGQNVTFRCDPISEHNRLYWYRQTLGQGPEFLTYFQNEAQLEKSRLLSDRFSAERPKGSFSTLEIQRTEQGDSAMYLCASSCGTSGICEQFFGPGTRLTVL.

This clonotype was observed a handful of times. This chain links TRBV27 with TRBJ2-7; the match to TRBD1 covers 7 bases. V trimming: 2 bases; J trimming: 4 bases; junction bases outside the gene matches: 2. This CDR3 region has 13 residues. CDR1 is MNHEY, CDR2 SMNVEV, per germline (reference sequence). Written as DNA, the CDR3 is TGTGCCAGCAGTTTACGACAGGGTTACGAGCAGTACTTC. Its protein product is CASSLRQGYEQYF.

This chain links TRBV18 with TRBJ2-2, with D perhaps TRBD1 (7 bases). Trimming pared 4 bases from V and 0 bases from J, leaving 18 bases between. CDR3 length: 18 residues. Germline V gives CDR1 KGHSH, CDR2 LQKENI. The chain's CDR3 is CASSRRGTGASNTGELFF. The DNA of the CDR3 is TGTGCCAGCTCACGGAGGGGCACAGGGGCTTCGAACACCGGGGAGCTGTTTTTT.

Ten or more counts support this clonotype. The chain carries TRBV7-2 and TRBJ1-4, with a possible D match to TRBD1 (5 bases). This CDR3 contains 14 residues. V lost 6 bases and J 5 bases, leaving 13 bases between the germline ends. The germline CDR1 and CDR2 sequences are SGHTA and FQGNSA. The CDR3 reads CASRSGIGNEKLFF. CDR3 nucleotides: TGTGCCAGCAGGTCAGGGATTGGGAATGAAAAACTGTTTTTT.

The V gene is TRBV7-9, the J gene TRBJ2-7; D uncertain. Per germline, CDR1 SEHNR and CDR2 FQNEAQ (reference sequence). The CDR3 covers 13 residues. Trimming removed 0 bases at V and 7 bases at J, with 10 bases between. The CDR3 DNA reads as TGTGCCAGCAGCTTAGCACCCTACCGGGAGCAGTACTTC. The encoded protein is CASSLAPYREQYF.

The CDR3 DNA reads as TGTGCCTGGAGTGTCGGATCTCCTAACTATGGCTACACCTTC. This encodes CAWSVGSPNYGYTF. The chain carries TRBV30 and TRBJ1-2; no definite D call. CDR1 and CDR2 (germline): GTSNPN, SVGIG (reference sequence). V was pared by 0 bases and J by 0 bases, with 8 bases between. This CDR3 is built from 14 residues.

This chain uses TRBV10-3 with TRBJ2-6; D not resolved. The germline CDR1 and CDR2 sequences are ENHRY and SYGVKD. The V end was cut by 2 bases, the J end by 0 bases, with 11 bases between. CDR3 size: 17 residues. The CDR3 reads CAISEGPGISGANVLTF. The CDR3 bases are TGTGCCATCAGTGAGGGACCCGGAATCTCTGGGGCCAACGTCCTGACTTTC.

This clonotype was found many times. The V call is TRBV7-9, the J call TRBJ1-1, with D unresolved. With 3 bases removed from V and 4 bases from J, the gap between germline ends came to 15 bases. Per the germline V gene, CDR1 is SEHNR and CDR2 is FQNEAQ (reference sequence). The CDR3 has 15 amino acids. CDR3: CASSLVGRTGTEAFF. CDR3 DNA sequence: TGTGCCAGCAGCTTGGTTGGCAGAACGGGCACTGAAGCTTTCTTT.

This clonotype was observed at least ten times. The rearrangement joins TRBV5-1 to TRBJ1-1, with D hard to call. This CDR3 has 14 amino acids. Germline V gives CDR1 SGHRS, CDR2 YFSETQ. The V end lost 0 bases, the J end lost 3 bases, and 9 bases lay between the germline ends. CDR3 coding DNA: TGCGCCAGCAGCTTGGGCGACGGGGACACTGAAGCTTTCTTT. Translated, it gives CASSLGDGDTEAFF.

The chain joins TRBV4-1 to TRBJ2-5; a possible D gene is TRBD1 (5 bases). The CDR3 runs to 15 residues. Trimming left V 4 bases short and J 3 bases short, with 15 bases between. CDR1 is MGHRA, CDR2 YSYEKL, per germline. CDR3 amino acids: CASSLTTGAEETQYF. The CDR3 bases are TGCGCCAGCAGCCTCACCACAGGCGCCGAAGAGACCCAGTACTTC.

This clonotype was seen only a few times. The chain uses TRBV7-3 and TRBJ2-2; D is unclear. V was pared by 5 bases and J by 4 bases, with 11 bases between. This CDR3 spans 14 amino acids. Germline CDR1 and CDR2: SGHTA and FQGTGA. The CDR3 nucleotides are TGTGCCAGCAGCCTACTCTCTGCCACCGGGGAGCTGTTTTTT. Its translation: CASSLLSATGELFF. Full variable domain (remainder filled in from reference TRBV7-3 and TRBJ2-2): GAGVSQTPSNKVTEKGKYVELRCDPISGHTALYWYRQSLGQGPEFLIYFQGTGAADDSGLPNDRFFAVRPEGSVSTLKIQRTERGDSAVYLCASSLLSATGELFFGEGSRLTVL.